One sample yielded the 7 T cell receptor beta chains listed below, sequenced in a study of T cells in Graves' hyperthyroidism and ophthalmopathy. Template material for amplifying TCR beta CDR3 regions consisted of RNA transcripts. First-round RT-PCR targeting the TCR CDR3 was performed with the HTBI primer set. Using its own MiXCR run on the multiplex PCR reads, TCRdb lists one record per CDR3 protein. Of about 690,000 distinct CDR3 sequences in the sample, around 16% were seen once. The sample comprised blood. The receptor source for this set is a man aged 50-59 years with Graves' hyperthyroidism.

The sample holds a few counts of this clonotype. CDR3 coding DNA: TGTGCCAGTGCTGACACACACAATCAGCCCCAGCATTTT. It encodes CASADTHNQPQHF. The rearrangement joins TRBV19 to TRBJ1-5, with D unresolved. The CDR3 length is 13 residues. Germline V gene sequence: CDR1 LNHDA, CDR2 SQIVND (reference sequence). The ends were cut back, 8 bases at V and 3 bases at J, with 11 bases in the middle.

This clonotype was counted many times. In DNA form, the CDR3 reads TGTGCCAGCAGCTTAGACGGGCAGAACACTGAAGCTTTCTTT. Its translation is CASSLDGQNTEAFF. This chain uses TRBV7-9 with TRBJ1-1, with no clear D. Germline CDR1 reads SEHNR; CDR2 reads FQNEAQ (reference sequence). V was cut by 1 base and J by 1 base, with 7 bases left in between. There are 14 residues in the CDR3.

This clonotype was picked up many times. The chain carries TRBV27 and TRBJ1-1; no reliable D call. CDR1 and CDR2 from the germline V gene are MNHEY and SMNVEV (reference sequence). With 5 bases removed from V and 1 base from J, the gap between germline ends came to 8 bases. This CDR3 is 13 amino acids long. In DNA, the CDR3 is TGTGCCAGCAGTAGTAACAGGAACACTGAAGCTTTCTTT. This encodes CASSSNRNTEAFF.

The DNA for the CDR3 is TGCGCCAGCAGCTTTGAGGGGGGAGTCGGGCAGCCCCAGCATTTT. It yields the protein CASSFEGGVGQPQHF. This chain connects TRBV5-1 to TRBJ1-5; tentative D call: TRBD1 (6 bases). CDR3 length: 15 amino acids. Germline CDR1 SGHRS, CDR2 YFSETQ. With 2 bases removed from V and 7 bases from J, the gap between germline ends came to 16 bases. The whole variable domain, filled in from reference TRBV5-1 and TRBJ1-5, reads KAGVTQTPRYLIKTRGQQVTLSCSPISGHRSVSWYQQTPGQGLQFLFEYFSETQRNKGNFPGRFSGRQFSNSRSEMNVSTLELGDSALYLCASSFEGGVGQPQHFGDGTRLSIL.

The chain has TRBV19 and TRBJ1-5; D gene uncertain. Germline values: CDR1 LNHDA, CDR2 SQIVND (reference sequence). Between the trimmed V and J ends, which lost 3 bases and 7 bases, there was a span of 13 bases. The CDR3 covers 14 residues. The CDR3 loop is CASSIMRVEQPQHF. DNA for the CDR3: TGTGCCAGTAGTATTATGAGGGTTGAGCAGCCCCAGCATTTT.

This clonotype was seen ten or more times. CDR3 in amino acids: CASSKGLGQPQHF. DNA of the CDR3: TGTGCCAGCAGTAAGGGGCTGGGTCAGCCCCAGCATTTT. The chain joins TRBV28 to TRBJ1-5; possibly TRBD1 for D (5 bases). The germline V gene encodes CDR1 MDHEN and CDR2 SYDVKM. This CDR3 comprises 13 residues. The germline V and J ends were trimmed by 5 bases and 6 bases, with 11 bases remaining between them.

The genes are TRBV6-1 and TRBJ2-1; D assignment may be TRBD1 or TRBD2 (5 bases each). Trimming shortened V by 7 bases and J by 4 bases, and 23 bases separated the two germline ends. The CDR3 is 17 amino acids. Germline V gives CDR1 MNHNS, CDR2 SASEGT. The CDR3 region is CASNTGAGRAEYNEQFF. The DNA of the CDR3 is TGTGCCAGCAATACCGGGGCTGGGAGAGCGGAGTACAATGAGCAGTTCTTC.